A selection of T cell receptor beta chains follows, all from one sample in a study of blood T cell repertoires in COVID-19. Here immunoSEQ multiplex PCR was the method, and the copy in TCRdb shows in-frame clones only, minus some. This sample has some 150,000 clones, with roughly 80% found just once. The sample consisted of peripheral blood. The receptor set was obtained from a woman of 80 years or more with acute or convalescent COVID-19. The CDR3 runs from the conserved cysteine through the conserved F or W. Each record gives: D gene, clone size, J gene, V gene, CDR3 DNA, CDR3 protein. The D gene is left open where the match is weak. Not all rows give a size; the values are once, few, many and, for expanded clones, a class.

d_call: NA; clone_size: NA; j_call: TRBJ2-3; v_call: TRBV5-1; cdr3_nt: TGCGCCAGCAGTTACAATCGAGATACGCAGTATTTT; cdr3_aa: CASSYNRDTQYF
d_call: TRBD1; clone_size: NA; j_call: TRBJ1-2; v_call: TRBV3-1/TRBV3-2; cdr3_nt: TGTGCCAGCAGCCTTCCGGGACAGGCCTATGGCTACACCTTC; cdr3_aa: CASSLPGQAYGYTF
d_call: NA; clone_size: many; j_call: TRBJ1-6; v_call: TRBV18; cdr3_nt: TGTGCCAGCTCACCCGGCAGGGCCCTTAATTCACCCCTCCACTTT; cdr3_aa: CASSPGRALNSPLHF
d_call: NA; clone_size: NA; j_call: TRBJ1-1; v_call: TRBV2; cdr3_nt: TGTGCCAGCAGGGATTTCGGGGGGCTGGACACTGAAGCTTTCTTT; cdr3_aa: CASRDFGGLDTEAFF
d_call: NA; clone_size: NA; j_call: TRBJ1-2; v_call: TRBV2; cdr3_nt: TGTGCCAGCAGTGAATGGGAGGCTAACTATGGCTACACCTTC; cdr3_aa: CASSEWEANYGYTF
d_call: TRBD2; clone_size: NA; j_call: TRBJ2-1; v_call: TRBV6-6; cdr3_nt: TGTGCCAGCACCCGGGCCCTAGCGGTCGATGAGCAGTTCTTC; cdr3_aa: CASTRALAVDEQFF
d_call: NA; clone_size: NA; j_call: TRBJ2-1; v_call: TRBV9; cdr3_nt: TGTGCCAGCAGCCCCTTCGGTGGCGGGGCCAATGAGCAGTTCTTC; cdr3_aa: CASSPFGGGANEQFF
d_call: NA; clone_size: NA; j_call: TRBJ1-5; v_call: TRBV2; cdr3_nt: TGTGCCAGCAGCAGACAGATCAATCAGCCCCAGCATTTT; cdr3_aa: CASSRQINQPQHF
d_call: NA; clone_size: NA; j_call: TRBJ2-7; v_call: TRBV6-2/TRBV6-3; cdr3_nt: TGTGCCAGCAGCAGCACAGGGTTCAACGAGCAGTACTTC; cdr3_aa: CASSSTGFNEQYF
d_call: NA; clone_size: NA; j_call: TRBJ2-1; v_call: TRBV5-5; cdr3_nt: TGTGCCAGCAGCTCCTCAACTCTGACCTACAATGAGCAGTTCTTC; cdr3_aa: CASSSSTLTYNEQFF
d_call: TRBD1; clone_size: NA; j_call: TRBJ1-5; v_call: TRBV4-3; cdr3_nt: TGCGCCAGCAGCCAAGATGGGGGACAGGGAAATCAGCCCCAGCATTTT; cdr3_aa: CASSQDGGQGNQPQHF
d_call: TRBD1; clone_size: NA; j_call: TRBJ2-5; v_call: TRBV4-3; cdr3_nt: TGCGCCAGCAGCCAAGACCGGGACAGTATACAAGAGACCCAGTACTTC; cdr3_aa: CASSQDRDSIQETQYF
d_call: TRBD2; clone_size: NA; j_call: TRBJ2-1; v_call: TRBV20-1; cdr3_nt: TGCAGTGCTAGTACTGCGGGGGGGCGGTTTGATGAGCAGTTCTTC; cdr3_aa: CSASTAGGRFDEQFF
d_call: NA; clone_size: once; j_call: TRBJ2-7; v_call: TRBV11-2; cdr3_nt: TGTGCCAGCAGCTTAGATTCCAACTTATACGAGCAGTACTTC; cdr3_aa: CASSLDSNLYEQYF